This T cell receptor beta chain was captured in a study of Graves' ophthalmopathy and Graves' hyperthyroidism. The study, taken as a whole, reports: Blood contained most expanded thyroid clonotypes exceeding 0.001 frequency.

This clonotype has a count of ten or more. The antigen is not known. RNA transcripts provided the template for amplifying TCR beta CDR3 regions. Scientists carried out first-round RT-PCR using HTBI primers and then a second-round multiplex PCR. TCRdb fed the multiplex PCR reads into MiXCR, producing one record per CDR3 protein. The table lists approximately 1.2 million distinct CDR3 sequences, roughly 35% of them singletons. Sequencing was performed on peripheral blood or thyroid tissue (not recorded which). This TCR was recovered from an adult man with Graves' hyperthyroidism.

CDR3 protein: CASSEDRFNSPLHF. CDR3 nucleotide sequence: TGTGCCAGCAGCGAGGACAGGTTTAATTCACCCCTCCACTTT. V is TRBV13 and J is TRBJ1-6; 7 bases match TRBD1. V was clipped by 5 bases and J by 6 bases; unmatched bases: 4. The CDR3 is 14 residues long. Germline V gene data show CDR1 as PRHDT and CDR2 as FYEKMQ (reference sequence).